These T cell receptor beta chains were read from a single sample in a study of blood T cell repertoires in COVID-19. Produced via immunoSEQ multiplex PCR; TCRdb's table is partial and in-frame only. This table has tens of thousands of clones, more than 85% appearing once. The specimen was peripheral blood. The receptors shown here come from a human donor with active COVID-19. The donor label of this sample is uncertain. Both conserved end residues are part of each CDR3. Each record gives: J gene, clone size, D gene, V gene, CDR3 protein, CDR3 DNA. The D gene is left open where the match is weak. A clone size is listed for some rows: how often the clone was seen (once, few, many), or a class if it is expanded.

J: TRBJ2-7
size: .
D: TRBD1
V: TRBV28
CDR3: CASSLAGVGQGAPEQYF
DNA: TGTGCCAGCAGTTTAGCCGGGGTGGGACAGGGGGCGCCTGAGCAGTACTTC

J: TRBJ2-2
size: once
D: TRBD2
V: TRBV7-2
CDR3: CASSLGGSGGTGELFF
DNA: TGTGCCAGCAGCTTAGGAGGTAGCGGGGGAACCGGGGAGCTGTTTTTT

J: TRBJ1-1
size: few
D: TRBD1
V: TRBV6-6
CDR3: CASSSTGGTAFF
DNA: TGTGCCAGCAGTTCCACAGGGGGAACAGCTTTCTTT

J: TRBJ1-5
size: .
D: .
V: TRBV30
CDR3: CAWSPGDSNQPQHF
DNA: TGTGCCTGGAGTCCGGGGGATAGCAATCAGCCCCAGCATTTT

J: TRBJ2-7
size: .
D: TRBD1
V: TRBV5-4
CDR3: CASSSEPGQGLYEQYF
DNA: TGTGCCAGCAGCTCTGAACCGGGACAGGGGCTTTACGAGCAGTACTTC

J: TRBJ1-5
size: .
D: .
V: TRBV15
CDR3: CATSRAGGGYQPQHF
DNA: TGTGCCACCAGCAGGGCTGGGGGCGGCTATCAGCCCCAGCATTTT

J: TRBJ1-1
size: .
D: TRBD1
V: TRBV5-1
CDR3: CASSPQDRGLFLGEAFF
DNA: TGCGCCAGCAGCCCCCAAGACAGGGGGCTCTTTTTAGGTGAAGCTTTCTTT

J: TRBJ2-1
size: .
D: TRBD2
V: TRBV5-4
CDR3: CASSLPPSGGYNEQFF
DNA: TGTGCCAGCAGCTTACCCCCTAGCGGGGGGTACAATGAGCAGTTCTTC

J: TRBJ2-3
size: .
D: .
V: TRBV9
CDR3: CASSIGLGTLSTDTQYF
DNA: TGTGCCAGCAGCATAGGTTTAGGGACACTTAGCACAGATACGCAGTATTTT

J: TRBJ2-5
size: .
D: TRBD2
V: TRBV9
CDR3: CASSATSGLATQYF
DNA: TGTGCCAGCAGCGCTACTAGCGGTCTGGCGACCCAGTACTTC

J: TRBJ1-5
size: .
D: TRBD1
V: TRBV12-5
CDR3: CASGLVVGQGSYSNQPQHF
DNA: TGTGCTAGTGGTTTAGTAGTGGGACAGGGATCATATAGCAATCAGCCCCAGCATTTT

J: TRBJ2-4
size: .
D: .
V: TRBV18
CDR3: CASSPGQLSFSNIQYF
DNA: TGTGCCAGCTCACCAGGACAGTTATCTTTTTCAAACATTCAGTACTTC

J: TRBJ1-5
size: few
D: .
V: TRBV18
CDR3: CASSSTEYSNQPQHF
DNA: TGTGCCAGCTCATCGACAGAATATAGCAATCAGCCCCAGCATTTT

J: TRBJ1-2
size: .
D: TRBD1
V: TRBV5-1
CDR3: CASSQGRTGGNYGYTF
DNA: TGCGCCAGCAGCCAGGGGCGTACAGGGGGAAACTATGGCTACACCTTC

J: TRBJ2-7
size: many
D: .
V: TRBV4-2
CDR3: CASSQGAGDSYEQYF
DNA: TGTGCCAGCAGCCAAGGCGCAGGGGACTCCTACGAGCAGTACTTC

J: TRBJ1-1
size: .
D: TRBD1
V: TRBV5-4
CDR3: CASGGQGNTEAFF
DNA: TGTGCCAGCGGGGGACAGGGGAACACTGAAGCTTTCTTT

J: TRBJ1-1
size: .
D: .
V: TRBV7-9
CDR3: CASSPMWTEAFF
DNA: TGTGCCAGCAGCCCTATGTGGACTGAAGCTTTCTTT

J: TRBJ2-1
size: once
D: TRBD2
V: TRBV10-3
CDR3: CAIRGLAGAKQFF
DNA: TGTGCCATCAGGGGACTAGCGGGGGCGAAACAGTTCTTC

J: TRBJ2-2
size: few
D: .
V: TRBV23-1
CDR3: CASSQQTGKPSGELFF
DNA: TGCGCCAGCAGTCAACAAACAGGGAAACCATCCGGGGAGCTGTTTTTT

J: TRBJ2-1
size: .
D: TRBD2
V: TRBV3-1/TRBV3-2
CDR3: CASSRTSGGDNEQFF
DNA: TGTGCCAGCAGCCGGACTAGCGGGGGAGACAATGAGCAGTTCTTC

J: TRBJ2-1
size: .
D: .
V: TRBV7-3
CDR3: CASRSRRENNEQFF
DNA: TGTGCCAGCAGGTCAAGGAGGGAAAACAATGAGCAGTTCTTC

J: TRBJ1-1
size: .
D: .
V: TRBV6-5
CDR3: CASRRTANTEAFF
DNA: TGTGCCAGCAGACGGACAGCTAACACTGAAGCTTTCTTT

J: TRBJ2-2
size: few
D: TRBD1
V: TRBV10-3
CDR3: CAISPGQGGTGELFF
DNA: TGTGCCATCAGTCCGGGACAGGGGGGCACCGGGGAGCTGTTTTTT

J: TRBJ2-7
size: .
D: .
V: TRBV6-5
CDR3: CASMGQSGEQYF
DNA: TGTGCCAGCATGGGCCAATCGGGAGAGCAGTACTTC